This passage covers 22 T cell receptor beta chains from one sample sequenced in a study of blood T cell repertoires in COVID-19. The protocol was immunoSEQ multiplex PCR, while the TCRdb copy is restricted to in-frame clones and leaves out a portion. Of 150,000 to 200,000 clones listed, roughly 79% are singletons. Material for sequencing was peripheral blood. These receptors all stem from a woman of 80 years or more with COVID-19, enrolled during active disease.

The chain joins TRBV12-5 to TRBJ2-1; D is possibly TRBD1 (5 bases). The CDR3 runs to 16 residues. Germline V CDR1 and CDR2: LGHNT, FRNRAP. The V end lost 1 base, the J end lost 6 bases, and 16 bases lay between the germline ends. The CDR3: CASGLGGIVSRNEQFF. The CDR3 DNA is TGTGCTAGTGGTTTGGGGGGCATCGTATCTCGCAATGAGCAGTTCTTC.

This chain uses TRBV12-5 with TRBJ2-5; tentative D call: TRBD2 (6 bases). Trimming stripped 6 bases from V and 4 bases from J, with 21 bases between. The CDR3 consists of 16 residues. The germline V gene encodes CDR1 LGHNT and CDR2 FRNRAP. The CDR3 sequence: CASGPPGLYFRETQYF. In DNA, the CDR3 is TGTGCTAGTGGGCCGCCGGGACTTTACTTTCGAGAGACCCAGTACTTC.

This clone was seen a handful of times. The rearrangement joins TRBV29-1 to TRBJ1-4; D call uncertain. The CDR3 has 13 residues. Trimming removed 0 bases from V and 4 bases from J, with 6 bases in between. The V gene's germline CDR1 is SQVTM and CDR2 ANQGSEA. The DNA of the CDR3 is TGCAGCGTTGAAGACGGAGGTAATGAAAAACTGTTTTTT. Its translation: CSVEDGGNEKLFF.

The rearrangement links TRBV6-5 to TRBJ2-2; 8 nucleotides match TRBD2. V gave up 6 bases and J gave up 1 base; unmatched junction bases: 4. The germline CDR1 and CDR2 sequences are MNHEY and SVGAGI. This CDR3 spans 15 amino acids. CDR3 residues: CASRMSGRNTGELFF. In nucleotides, the CDR3 is TGTGCCAGCAGGATGAGCGGGAGGAACACCGGGGAGCTGTTTTTT.

The CDR3 coding sequence is TGTGCCAGCAGCCGGGACAGGAACCACGAGCAGTACTTC. Translating it yields CASSRDRNHEQYF. This chain connects TRBV5-4 to TRBJ2-7, with 8 nucleotides matching TRBD1. J lost 5 bases, V lost 4 bases, and 5 bases had no gene match. The germline V gene has CDR1 SGHNT and CDR2 YYREEE (reference sequence). The CDR3 contains 13 residues.

This clone was seen repeatedly, ten times or more. Written as DNA, the CDR3 is TGTGCCAGCACTTGGACAGGGTTGAATTCACCCCTCCACTTT. This codes for CASTWTGLNSPLHF. The V call is TRBV2, the J call TRBJ1-6; 8 bases line up with TRBD1. The CDR3 spans 14 residues. Trimming took 7 bases from V and 7 from J; bases not matched to a gene: 6. Per germline, CDR1 SNHLY and CDR2 FYNNEI.

The sample holds a few counts of this clone. At one end, the junction sequence differs from germline, possibly due to a read error. The chain recombines TRBV6-5 with TRBJ1-5; 8 nucleotides agree with TRBD1. Germline V gives CDR1 MNHEY, CDR2 SVGAGI. The CDR3 has 15 amino acids. The CDR3 here is CASRYLTGGNQPQHF. CDR3 sequence (DNA): TGTGCCAGCAGATACTTGACAGGGGGCAATCAGCCCCAGCATTTT.

This chain connects TRBV2 to TRBJ1-5, with a possible D match to TRBD1 (5 bases). The CDR3 is 15 amino acids. With 8 bases removed from V and 5 bases from J, the gap between germline ends came to 19 bases. From germline, CDR1 is SNHLY and CDR2 FYNNEI. CDR3 region: CASYTLGGPHQPQHF. DNA of the CDR3: TGTGCCAGCTATACCCTGGGGGGTCCACATCAGCCCCAGCATTTT.

The V and J genes are TRBV5-4 and TRBJ1-2; TRBD1 is a possible D gene (6 bases). Trimming left V 0 bases short and J 5 bases short, with 14 bases between. Germline V gene lookup returns CDR1 SGHNT and CDR2 YYREEE (reference sequence). This CDR3 has 15 amino acids. The CDR3 protein is CASSLGPTGPYGYTF. The CDR3 coding sequence is TGTGCCAGCAGCTTGGGGCCGACAGGTCCTTATGGCTACACCTTC.

The CDR3 DNA reads TGTGCCAGCAGTTTGGGAGGTTTCGTATCCCAAAATGAAAAACTGTTTTTT. Amino acid sequence: CASSLGGFVSQNEKLFF. V usage is TRBV28 and J usage is TRBJ1-4; unclear D gene. The CDR3 has 17 residues. Per the germline V gene, CDR1 is MDHEN and CDR2 is SYDVKM. The germline V and J ends were trimmed by 3 bases and 5 bases, with 19 bases remaining between them.

The chain couples TRBV5-1 to TRBJ2-4, with 12 positions matching TRBD2. Trimming at V came to 8 bases and at J to 7 bases, leaving 7 bases not matched to a gene. The CDR3 sequence is 14 residues long. CDR1 SGHRS and CDR2 YFSETQ come from the germline V gene. The CDR3 bases are TGCGCCAGTCGACCTAGCGGGGGGGTGAACATTCAGTACTTC. Translated: CASRPSGGVNIQYF.

A note on this clone: Other DNA sequences in this specimen translate into the identical CDR3. CDR3 nucleotides: TGTGCCAGCAGCCGACAGGGTAATGAAAAACTGTTTTTT. Its translation: CASSRQGNEKLFF. The rearrangement joins TRBV12-3 or TRBV12-4 to TRBJ1-4, with TRBD1 identical over 7 bases. The CDR3 length is 13 residues. V shed 6 bases and J 4 bases; nucleotides not matched to a gene: 2.

The genes are TRBV18 and TRBJ2-5, with no clear D. In germline, CDR1 is KGHSH, CDR2 LQKENI. The V gene lost 8 bases and the J gene lost 0 bases, with 4 bases spanning the gap. The length of the CDR3 is 11 residues. The CDR3 DNA is TGTGCCAGCACTAACCAAGAGACCCAGTACTTC. Protein product: CASTNQETQYF. Supplemented by reference TRBV18 and TRBJ2-5, the full variable domain reads NAGVMQNPRHLVRRRGQEARLRCSPMKGHSHVYWYRQLPEEGLKFMVYLQKENIIDESGMPKERFSAEFPKEGPSILRIQQVVRGDSAAYFCASTNQETQYFGPGTRLLVL.

This rearrangement joins TRBV24-1 to TRBJ2-1; 8 positions match TRBD1. The V gene end was trimmed by 3 bases and the J gene end by 1 base; junction bases not matched to a gene: 4. This CDR3 is 16 amino acids long. CDR1 is KGHDR, CDR2 SFDVKD, per germline. This chain's CDR3 is CATSDPRQGSYNEQFF. CDR3 DNA: TGTGCCACCAGTGATCCACGACAGGGGTCCTACAATGAGCAGTTCTTC.

The chain carries TRBV5-6 and TRBJ2-7; TRBD2 agrees at 8 bases. CDR1 is SGHDT, CDR2 YYEEEE, per germline. This CDR3 comprises 16 residues. After removal of 1 base from V and 1 base from J, the junction contained 7 bases not matched to a gene. CDR3 residues: CASSLYLREDSYEQYF. CDR3 sequence (DNA): TGTGCCAGCAGCTTGTACTTGCGGGAGGATTCCTACGAGCAGTACTTC.

The chain has TRBV29-1 and TRBJ1-2, with 7 bases that match TRBD1. The V gene's germline CDR1 is SQVTM and CDR2 ANQGSEA. The V gene end was trimmed by 6 bases and the J gene end by 4 bases; junction bases not matched to a gene: 2. This CDR3 comprises 11 residues. The CDR3 region is CSVRQGYGYTF. CDR3 sequence (DNA): TGCAGCGTGCGACAGGGCTATGGCTACACCTTC.

The chain is built from TRBV5-4 and TRBJ1-1; 8 positions match TRBD1. Germline CDR1 reads SGHNT; CDR2 reads YYREEE (reference sequence). The CDR3 is made up of 14 amino acids. V gave up 1 base and J gave up 2 bases; unmatched junction bases: 1. CDR3 coding DNA: TGTGCCAGCAGCTTGTCAGGGGGCAACACTGAAGCTTTCTTT. It specifies CASSLSGGNTEAFF.

The CDR3 here is CASSYTSGETDTQYF. The CDR3 DNA is TGTGCCAGCAGTTACACTAGCGGGGAGACAGATACGCAGTATTTT. The chain is built from TRBV6-6 and TRBJ2-3; 10 nucleotides line up with TRBD2. CDR1 MNHNY and CDR2 SVGAGI come from the germline V gene (reference sequence). The CDR3 runs to 15 residues. V shed 2 bases and J 3 bases; nucleotides not matched to a gene: 2.

The sample holds one count of this clone. The gene calls are TRBV25-1 and TRBJ1-1; D is perhaps TRBD1 (5 bases). Germline values: CDR1 MGHDK, CDR2 SYGVNS. V lost 6 bases and J 1 base, leaving 6 bases between the germline ends. The CDR3 contains 12 residues. CDR3: CASRGPNTEAFF. The CDR3, as DNA: TGTGCCAGCAGGGGGCCGAACACTGAAGCTTTCTTT. The variable domain in full, completed from reference TRBV25-1 and TRBJ1-1, reads EADIYQTPRYLVIGTGKKITLECSQTMGHDKMYWYQQDPGMELHLIHYSYGVNSTEKGDLSSESTVSRIRTEHFPLTLESARPSHTSQYLCASRGPNTEAFFGQGTRLTVV.

This clone was seen only once. V and J are TRBV29-1 and TRBJ2-5, with 8 bases that match TRBD1. The CDR3 sequence is 13 residues long. CDR1 is SQVTM and CDR2 is ANQGSEA in the germline V gene. V lost 4 bases and J lost 4; bases outside the gene matches: 5. CDR3 protein: CSVGATGGETQYF. The CDR3 nucleotides are TGCAGCGTTGGGGCAACAGGGGGAGAGACCCAGTACTTC.

The chain employs TRBV28 and TRBJ1-5; 7 bases map to TRBD1. Per the germline V gene, CDR1 is MDHEN and CDR2 is SYDVKM. V lost 7 bases and J lost 0; bases outside the gene matches: 15. The CDR3 sequence is 18 residues long. CDR3 nucleotide sequence: TGTGCCAGCACCAATAGGGGGCAGAGAAGTTATAGCAATCAGCCCCAGCATTTT. Amino acid sequence: CASTNRGQRSYSNQPQHF.

This clone has a handful of counts. The J gene is TRBJ2-1, the V gene TRBV5-1; 8 nucleotides match TRBD2. The CDR3 consists of 15 residues. The germline V gene encodes CDR1 SGHRS and CDR2 YFSETQ. The trim removed 0 bases at V and 6 bases at J, leaving 5 bases unmatched. The CDR3 spells CASSLDGGASNEQFF. The CDR3, as DNA: TGCGCCAGCAGCTTGGACGGGGGGGCCAGCAATGAGCAGTTCTTC.